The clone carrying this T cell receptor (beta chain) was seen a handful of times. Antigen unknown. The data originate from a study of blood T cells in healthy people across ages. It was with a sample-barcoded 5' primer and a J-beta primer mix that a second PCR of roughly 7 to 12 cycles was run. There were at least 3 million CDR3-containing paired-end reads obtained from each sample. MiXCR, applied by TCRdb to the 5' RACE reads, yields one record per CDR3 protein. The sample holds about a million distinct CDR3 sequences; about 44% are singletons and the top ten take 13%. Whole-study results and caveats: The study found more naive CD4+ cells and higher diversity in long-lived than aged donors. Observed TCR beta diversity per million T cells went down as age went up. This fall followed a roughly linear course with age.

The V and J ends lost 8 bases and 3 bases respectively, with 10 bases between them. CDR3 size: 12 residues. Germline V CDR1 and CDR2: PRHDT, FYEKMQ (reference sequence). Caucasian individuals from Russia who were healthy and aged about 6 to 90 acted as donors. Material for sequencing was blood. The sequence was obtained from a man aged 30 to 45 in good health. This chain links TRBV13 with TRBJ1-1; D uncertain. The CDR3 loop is CASYSWDTEAFF. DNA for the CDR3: TGTGCCAGCTATTCGTGGGACACTGAAGCTTTCTTT.